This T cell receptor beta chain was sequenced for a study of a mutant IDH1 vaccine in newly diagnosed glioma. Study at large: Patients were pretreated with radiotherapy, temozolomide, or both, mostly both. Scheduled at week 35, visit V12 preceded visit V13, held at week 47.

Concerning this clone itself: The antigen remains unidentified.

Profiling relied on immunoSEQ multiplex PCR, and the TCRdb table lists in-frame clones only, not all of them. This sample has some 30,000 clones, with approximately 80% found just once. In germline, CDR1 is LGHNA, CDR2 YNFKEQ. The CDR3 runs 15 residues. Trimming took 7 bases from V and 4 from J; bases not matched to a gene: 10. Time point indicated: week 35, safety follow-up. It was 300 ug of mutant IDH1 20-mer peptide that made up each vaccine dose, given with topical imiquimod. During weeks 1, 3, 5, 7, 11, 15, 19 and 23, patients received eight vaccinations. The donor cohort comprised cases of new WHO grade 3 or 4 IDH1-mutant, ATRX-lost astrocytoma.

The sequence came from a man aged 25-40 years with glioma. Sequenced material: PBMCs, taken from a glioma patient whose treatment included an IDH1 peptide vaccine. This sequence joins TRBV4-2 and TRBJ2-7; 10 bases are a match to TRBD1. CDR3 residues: CASNRGGQGRYEQYF. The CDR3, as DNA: TGTGCCAGCAACCGGGGGGGACAGGGGCGATACGAGCAGTACTTC.